The 2 T cell receptor beta chains presented below share a single source sample, sequenced in a study of blood T cells in healthy people across ages (dated by TCRdb to the mid-2010s). Libraries were made using 5' RACE. Sequenced using an Illumina HiSeq 2500. A second PCR of roughly 6 to 12 cycles was run with a J-beta primer mix and a sample-barcoded 5' primer. TCRdb itself trimmed the public reads at Q25 with fastp, ran MiXCR and retained productive beta chains. Identical CDR3 proteins give one entry, which carries the most common genes and DNA. This sample is represented by about 830,000 distinct CDR3 sequences; around 62% of them were singletons. Clones ranked in the top ten supply about 27% of the sample. Sequenced sample: blood. These receptors originate from a man aged 25 to 40 in good health.

V is TRBV29-1 and J is TRBJ2-4; D gene unclear. The DNA end is more similar to TRBJ2-7, so the J call may be wrong. This CDR3 has 12 residues. Germline CDR1 SQVTM, CDR2 ANQGSEA. The CDR3: CSVWSSWDEQYF. The CDR3, as DNA: TGCAGCGTGTGGTCGTCCTGGGACGAGCAGTACTTC.

This clonotype has only a few counts. The chain uses TRBV13 and TRBJ1-4; possible D gene TRBD1, 5 bases. CDR3 size: 14 residues. Trimming stripped 2 bases from V and 8 bases from J, with 12 bases between. Germline CDR1 and CDR2: PRHDT and FYEKMQ (reference sequence). CDR3 residues: CASSLRGAGEKLFF. The CDR3 DNA sequence: TGTGCCAGCAGCTTACGGGGCGCGGGAGAAAAACTGTTTTTT.